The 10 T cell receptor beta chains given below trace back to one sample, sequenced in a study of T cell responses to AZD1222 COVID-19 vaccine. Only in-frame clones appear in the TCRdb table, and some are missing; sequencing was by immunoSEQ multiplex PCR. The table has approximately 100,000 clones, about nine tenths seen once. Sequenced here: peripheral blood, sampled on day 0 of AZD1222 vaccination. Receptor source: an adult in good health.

This chain's CDR3 is CASSLNSPYEQYF. DNA for the CDR3: TGTGCCAGCAGCTTGAACAGCCCCTACGAGCAGTACTTC. This chain connects TRBV5-5 to TRBJ2-7; D not certain. CDR3 length equals 13 residues. Trimming stripped 1 base from V and 2 bases from J, with 7 bases between. Germline CDR1 SGHKS, CDR2 YYEKEE (reference sequence).

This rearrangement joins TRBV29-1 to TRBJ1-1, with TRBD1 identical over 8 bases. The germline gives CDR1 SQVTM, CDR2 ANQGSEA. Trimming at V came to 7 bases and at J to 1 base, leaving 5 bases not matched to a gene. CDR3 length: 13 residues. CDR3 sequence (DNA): TGCAGCGCCAAAGGACAGGGGAACACTGAAGCTTTCTTT. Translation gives CSAKGQGNTEAFF.

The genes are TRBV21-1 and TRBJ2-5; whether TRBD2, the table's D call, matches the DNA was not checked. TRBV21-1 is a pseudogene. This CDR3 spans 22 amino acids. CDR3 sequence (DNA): TGTGCCAGCAGCCCCTATCCGGCGGGACTAGCGGGGGGGGCGGCATCACAAGAGACCCAGTACTTC. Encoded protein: CASSPYPAGLAGGAASQETQYF.

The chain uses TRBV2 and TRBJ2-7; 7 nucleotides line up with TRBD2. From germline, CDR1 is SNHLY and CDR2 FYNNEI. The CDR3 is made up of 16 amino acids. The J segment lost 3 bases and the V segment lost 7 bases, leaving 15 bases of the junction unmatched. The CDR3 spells CASKRTPSGAYYEQYF. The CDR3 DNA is TGTGCCAGCAAACGAACCCCTAGCGGAGCTTACTACGAGCAGTACTTC.

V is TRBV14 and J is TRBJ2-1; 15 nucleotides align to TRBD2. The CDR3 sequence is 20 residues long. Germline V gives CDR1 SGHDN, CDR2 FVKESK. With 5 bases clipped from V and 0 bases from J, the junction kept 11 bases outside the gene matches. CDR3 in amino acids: CASSLDIGLAGGSSYNEQFF. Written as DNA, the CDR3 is TGTGCCAGCAGCTTGGACATCGGACTAGCGGGGGGGAGCTCCTACAATGAGCAGTTCTTC.

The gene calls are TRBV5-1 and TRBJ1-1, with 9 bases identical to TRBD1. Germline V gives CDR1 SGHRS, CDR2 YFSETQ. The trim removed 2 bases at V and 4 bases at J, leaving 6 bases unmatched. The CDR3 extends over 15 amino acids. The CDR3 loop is CASSLQGARGTEAFF. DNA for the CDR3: TGCGCCAGCAGCTTACAGGGGGCAAGAGGCACTGAAGCTTTCTTT.

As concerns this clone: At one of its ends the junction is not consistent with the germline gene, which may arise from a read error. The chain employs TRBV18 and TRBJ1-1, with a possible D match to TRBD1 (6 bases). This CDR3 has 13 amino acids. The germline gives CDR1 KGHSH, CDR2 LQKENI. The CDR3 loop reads CASSQDRDTDAIF. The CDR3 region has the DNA TGTGCCAGCTCACAGGACCGGGACACCGACGCGATCTTT.

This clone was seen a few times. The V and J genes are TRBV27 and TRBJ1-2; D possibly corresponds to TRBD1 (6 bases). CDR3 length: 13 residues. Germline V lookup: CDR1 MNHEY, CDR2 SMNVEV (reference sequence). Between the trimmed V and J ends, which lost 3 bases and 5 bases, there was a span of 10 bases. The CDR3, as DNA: TGTGCCAGCAGTTTCTGGGGGGCGTATGGCTACACCTTC. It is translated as CASSFWGAYGYTF.

DNA of the CDR3: TGTGCCACCAGTGAGGGGGACAGGGGGGTTACAGATACGCAGTATTTT. This gives the protein CATSEGDRGVTDTQYF. V usage is TRBV24-1 and J usage is TRBJ2-3, with TRBD1 matching over 11 bases. This CDR3 is 16 amino acids long. Trimming cost V 4 bases and J 3 bases; bases outside gene matches: 5. CDR1 and CDR2 (germline): KGHDR, SFDVKD.

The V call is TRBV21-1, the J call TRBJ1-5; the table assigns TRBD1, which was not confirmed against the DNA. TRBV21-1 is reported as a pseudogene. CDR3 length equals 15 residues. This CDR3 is CASSKVGQGHQPQHF. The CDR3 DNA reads TGTGCCAGCAGCAAAGTGGGCCAGGGCCATCAGCCCCAGCATTTT.